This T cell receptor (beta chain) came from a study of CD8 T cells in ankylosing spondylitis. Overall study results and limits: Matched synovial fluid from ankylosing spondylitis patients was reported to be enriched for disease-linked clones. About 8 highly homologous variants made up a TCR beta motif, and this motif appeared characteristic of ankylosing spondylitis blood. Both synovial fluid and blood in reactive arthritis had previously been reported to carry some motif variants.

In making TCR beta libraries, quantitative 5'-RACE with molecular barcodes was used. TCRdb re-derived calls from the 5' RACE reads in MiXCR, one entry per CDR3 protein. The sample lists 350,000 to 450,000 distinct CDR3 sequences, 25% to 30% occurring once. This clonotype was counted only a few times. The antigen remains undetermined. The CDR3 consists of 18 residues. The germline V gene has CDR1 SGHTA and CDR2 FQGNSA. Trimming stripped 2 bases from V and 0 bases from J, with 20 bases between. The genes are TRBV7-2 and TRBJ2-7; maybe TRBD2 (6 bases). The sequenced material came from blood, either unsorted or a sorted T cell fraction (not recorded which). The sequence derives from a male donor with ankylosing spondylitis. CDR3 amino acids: CASSLWASARTYSYEQYF. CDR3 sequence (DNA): TGTGCCAGCAGCTTATGGGCTAGCGCCAGAACTTACTCCTACGAGCAGTACTTC.